The clone carrying this T cell receptor beta chain showed up many times. What it binds is unknown. This entry belongs to a study of early T cells in non-severe SARS-CoV-2 infection. Study at large: Sequencing used unsorted whole-blood bulk RNA, so chains lack pairing.

Each single cDNA molecule received a unique molecular identifier. In TCRdb, the 5' RACE reads were re-called with MiXCR into one record per CDR3 protein. The sample holds roughly 90,000 distinct CDR3 sequences, over 11% seen once. The study, taken as a whole, reports: VDJdb matching skewed toward anti-spike CD8 responses, missing private and CD4 specificities.

Germline CDR1 and CDR2: MNHEY and SVGAGI. V shed 2 bases, J shed 5 bases, and the junction held 3 bases outside the gene matches. The CDR3 has 15 residues. The sequenced sample was whole blood. The source is an adult who was a healthcare worker with PCR-confirmed SARS-CoV-2 infection or an uninfected control (not recorded which). J is TRBJ1-6 and V is TRBV6-5; 7 positions match TRBD1. The CDR3 spells CASSYRDRDNSPLHF. CDR3 bases: TGTGCCAGCAGTTACCGCGACAGGGATAATTCACCCCTCCACTTT.